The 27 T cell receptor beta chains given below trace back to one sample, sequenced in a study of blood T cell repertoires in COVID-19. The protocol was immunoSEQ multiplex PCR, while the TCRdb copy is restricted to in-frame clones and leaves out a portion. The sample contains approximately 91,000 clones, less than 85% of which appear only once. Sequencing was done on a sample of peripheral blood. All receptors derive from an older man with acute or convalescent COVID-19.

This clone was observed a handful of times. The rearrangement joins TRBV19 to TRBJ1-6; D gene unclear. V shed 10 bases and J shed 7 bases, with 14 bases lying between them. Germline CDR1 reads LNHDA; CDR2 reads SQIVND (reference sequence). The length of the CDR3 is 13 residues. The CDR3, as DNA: TGTGCCACAAGCCCTTCTCGGAATTCACCCCTCCACTTT. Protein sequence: CATSPSRNSPLHF.

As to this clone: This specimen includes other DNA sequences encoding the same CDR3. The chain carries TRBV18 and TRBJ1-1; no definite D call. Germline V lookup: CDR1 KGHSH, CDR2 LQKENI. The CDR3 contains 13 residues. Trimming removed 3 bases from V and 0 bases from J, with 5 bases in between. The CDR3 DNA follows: TGTGCCAGCTCACCCTCGGTGAACACTGAAGCTTTCTTT. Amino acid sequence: CASSPSVNTEAFF.

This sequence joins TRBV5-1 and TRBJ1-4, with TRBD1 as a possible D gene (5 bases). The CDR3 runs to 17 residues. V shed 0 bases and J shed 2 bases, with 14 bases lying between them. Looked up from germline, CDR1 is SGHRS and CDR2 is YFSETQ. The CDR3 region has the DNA TGCGCCAGCAGCTTGGTCCCCTACAGGAACACTAATGAAAAACTGTTTTTT. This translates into CASSLVPYRNTNEKLFF.

As DNA, the CDR3 is TGTGCCAGCAGTTTATCTGCAGGGAGGGGCACTGAAGCTTTCTTT. Protein product: CASSLSAGRGTEAFF. V is TRBV28 and J is TRBJ1-1, with TRBD1 as a possible D gene (5 bases). This CDR3 spans 15 amino acids. Trimming cost V 1 base and J 4 bases, with 13 bases left between them. Looked up from germline, CDR1 is MDHEN and CDR2 is SYDVKM.

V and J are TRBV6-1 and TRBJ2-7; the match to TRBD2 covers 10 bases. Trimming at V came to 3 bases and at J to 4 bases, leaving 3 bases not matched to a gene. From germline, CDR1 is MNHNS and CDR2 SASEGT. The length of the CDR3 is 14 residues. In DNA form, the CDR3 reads TGTGCCAGCAGTGAGGGACTAGCGTCTTACGAGCAGTACGTC. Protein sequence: CASSEGLASYEQYV.

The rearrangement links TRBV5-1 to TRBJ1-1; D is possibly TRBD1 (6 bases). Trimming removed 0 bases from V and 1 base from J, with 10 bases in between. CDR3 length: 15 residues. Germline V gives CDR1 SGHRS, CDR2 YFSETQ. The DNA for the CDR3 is TGCGCCAGCAGCTTGGAGGGGGTCAGGAACACTGAAGCTTTCTTT. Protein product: CASSLEGVRNTEAFF.

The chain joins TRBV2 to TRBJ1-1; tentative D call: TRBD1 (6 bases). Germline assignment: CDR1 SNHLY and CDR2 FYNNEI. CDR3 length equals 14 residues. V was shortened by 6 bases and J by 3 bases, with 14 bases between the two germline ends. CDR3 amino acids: CASSRQALHTEAFF. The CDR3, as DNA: TGTGCCAGCAGCCGACAGGCGCTCCACACTGAAGCTTTCTTT.

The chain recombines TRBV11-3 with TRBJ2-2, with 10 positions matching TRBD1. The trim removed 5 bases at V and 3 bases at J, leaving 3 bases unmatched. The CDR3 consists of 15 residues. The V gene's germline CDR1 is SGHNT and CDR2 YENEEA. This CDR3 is CASSRGTGDTGELFF. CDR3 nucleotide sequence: TGTGCCAGCAGCCGCGGGACAGGGGACACCGGGGAGCTGTTTTTT.

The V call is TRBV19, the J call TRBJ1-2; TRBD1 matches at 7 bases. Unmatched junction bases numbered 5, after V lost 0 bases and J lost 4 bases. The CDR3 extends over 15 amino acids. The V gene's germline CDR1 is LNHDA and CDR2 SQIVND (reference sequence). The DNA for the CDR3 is TGTGCCAGTAGTATAGATCCGACAGGGTCCTATGGCTACACCTTC. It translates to CASSIDPTGSYGYTF.

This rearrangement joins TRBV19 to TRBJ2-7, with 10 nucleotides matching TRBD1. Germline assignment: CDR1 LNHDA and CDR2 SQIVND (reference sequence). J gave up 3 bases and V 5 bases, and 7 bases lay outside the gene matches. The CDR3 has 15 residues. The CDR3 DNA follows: TGTGCCAGTAGTCACGAGGGACAGGGGCACTACGAGCAGTACTTC. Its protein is CASSHEGQGHYEQYF.

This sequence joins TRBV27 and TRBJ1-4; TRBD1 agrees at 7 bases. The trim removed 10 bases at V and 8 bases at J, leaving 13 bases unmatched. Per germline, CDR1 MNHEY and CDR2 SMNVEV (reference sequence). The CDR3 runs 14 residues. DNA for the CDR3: TGTGCCACAAAAAGGACAGGTTCGGACGAAAAACTGTTTTTT. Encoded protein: CATKRTGSDEKLFF.

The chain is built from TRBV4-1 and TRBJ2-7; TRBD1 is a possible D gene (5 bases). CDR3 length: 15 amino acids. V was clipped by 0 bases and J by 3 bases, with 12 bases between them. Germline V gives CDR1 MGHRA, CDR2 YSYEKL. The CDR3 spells CASSQDARAYYEQYF. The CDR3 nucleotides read TGCGCCAGCAGCCAAGATGCCAGGGCCTACTACGAGCAGTACTTC.

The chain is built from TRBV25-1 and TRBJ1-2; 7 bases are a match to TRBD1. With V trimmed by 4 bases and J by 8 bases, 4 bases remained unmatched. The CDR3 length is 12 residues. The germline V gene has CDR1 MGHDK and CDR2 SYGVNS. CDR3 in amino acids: CASSVDREGYTF. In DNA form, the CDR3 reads TGTGCCAGCAGTGTTGACAGGGAAGGCTACACCTTC.

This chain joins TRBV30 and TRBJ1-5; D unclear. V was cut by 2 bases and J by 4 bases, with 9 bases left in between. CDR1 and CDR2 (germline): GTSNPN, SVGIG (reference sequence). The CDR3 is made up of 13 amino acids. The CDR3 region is CAWSPNLNQPQHF. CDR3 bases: TGTGCCTGGAGTCCTAACTTAAATCAGCCCCAGCATTTT.

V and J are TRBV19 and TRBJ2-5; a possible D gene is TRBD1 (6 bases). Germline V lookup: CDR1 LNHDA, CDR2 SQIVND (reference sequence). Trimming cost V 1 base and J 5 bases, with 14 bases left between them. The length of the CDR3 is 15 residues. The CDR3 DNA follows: TGTGCCAGTAGTATAGCCAGGGGTCCCGGGGAGACCCAGTACTTC. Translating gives CASSIARGPGETQYF. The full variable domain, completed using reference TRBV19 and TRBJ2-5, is DGGITQSPKYLFRKEGQNVTLSCEQNLNHDAMYWYRQDPGQGLRLIYYSQIVNDFQKGDIAEGYSVSREKKESFPLTVTSAQKNPTAFYLCASSIARGPGETQYFGPGTRLLVL.

CDR3 in DNA: TGCGCCAGCAGCCAGGGACAGGGGGAAAGGCCCCAGCATTTT. Residues: CASSQGQGERPQHF. This chain uses TRBV4-1 with TRBJ1-5; TRBD1 aligns across 11 bases. This CDR3 is built from 14 residues. V shed 3 bases and J 9 bases; nucleotides not matched to a gene: 4. Germline V gene data show CDR1 as MGHRA and CDR2 as YSYEKL.

CDR3 sequence reads: CASSQDNRGVASYEQYF. The DNA of the CDR3 is TGTGCCAGCAGCCAAGATAACCGAGGCGTTGCTTCCTACGAGCAGTACTTC. The chain links TRBV3-1 (or the pseudogene TRBV3-2) to TRBJ2-7; no clear D. The germline V gene has CDR1 LGHDT and CDR2 YNNKEL (reference sequence). V lost 0 bases and J lost 1, with 16 bases in between. The CDR3 has 17 amino acids.

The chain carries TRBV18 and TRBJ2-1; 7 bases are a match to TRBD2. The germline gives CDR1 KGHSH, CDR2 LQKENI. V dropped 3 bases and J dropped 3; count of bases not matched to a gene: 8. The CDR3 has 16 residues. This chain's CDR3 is CASSPAGSGFYNEQFF. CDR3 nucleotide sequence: TGTGCCAGCTCACCGGCCGGTAGCGGGTTCTACAATGAGCAGTTCTTC.

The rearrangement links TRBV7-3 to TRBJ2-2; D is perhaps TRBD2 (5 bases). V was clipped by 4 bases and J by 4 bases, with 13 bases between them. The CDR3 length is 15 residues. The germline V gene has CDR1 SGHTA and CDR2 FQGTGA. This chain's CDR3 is CASSSRGLVTGELFF. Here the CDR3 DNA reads TGTGCCAGCAGCTCCCGGGGATTAGTCACCGGGGAGCTGTTTTTT.

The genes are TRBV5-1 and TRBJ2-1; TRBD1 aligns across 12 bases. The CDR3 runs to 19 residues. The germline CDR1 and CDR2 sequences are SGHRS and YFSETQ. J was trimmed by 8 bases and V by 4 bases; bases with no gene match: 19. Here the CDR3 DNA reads TGCGCCAGCAGCCACGAGGGGACAGGGGGCAGTTATTTGATTGATGAGCAGTTCTTC. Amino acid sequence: CASSHEGTGGSYLIDEQFF.

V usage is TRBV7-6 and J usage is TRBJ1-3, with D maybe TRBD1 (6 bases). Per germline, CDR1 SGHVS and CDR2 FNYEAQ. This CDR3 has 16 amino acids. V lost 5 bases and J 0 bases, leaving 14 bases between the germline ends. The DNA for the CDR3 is TGTGCCAGCAGCCCGAGACAGGATTACTCTGGAAACACCATATATTTT. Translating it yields CASSPRQDYSGNTIYF.

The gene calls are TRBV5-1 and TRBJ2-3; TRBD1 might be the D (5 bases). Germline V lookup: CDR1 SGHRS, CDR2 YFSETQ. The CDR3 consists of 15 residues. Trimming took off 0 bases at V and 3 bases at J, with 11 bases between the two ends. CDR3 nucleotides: TGCGCCAGCAGCTTGGCGGCAGGGTGGACAGATACGCAGTATTTT. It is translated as CASSLAAGWTDTQYF.

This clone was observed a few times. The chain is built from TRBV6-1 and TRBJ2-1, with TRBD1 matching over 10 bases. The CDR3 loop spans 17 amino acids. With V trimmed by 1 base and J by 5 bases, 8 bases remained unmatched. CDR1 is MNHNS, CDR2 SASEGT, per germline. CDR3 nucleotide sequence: TGTGCCAGCAGTGAAGTTTTGACAGGGGGCCTGAACAATGAGCAGTTCTTC. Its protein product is CASSEVLTGGLNNEQFF.

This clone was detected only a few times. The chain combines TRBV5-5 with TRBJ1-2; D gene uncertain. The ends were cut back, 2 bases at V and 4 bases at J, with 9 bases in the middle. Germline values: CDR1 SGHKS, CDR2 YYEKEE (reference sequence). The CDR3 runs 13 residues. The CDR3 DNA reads TGTGCCAGCAGCTTAGTTGAGGCCTATGGCTACACCTTC. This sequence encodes CASSLVEAYGYTF. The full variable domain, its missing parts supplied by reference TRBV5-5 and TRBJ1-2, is DAGVTQSPTHLIKTRGQQVTLRCSPISGHKSVSWYQQVLGQGPQFIFQYYEKEERGRGNFPDRFSARQFPNYSSELNVNALLLGDSALYLCASSLVEAYGYTFGSGTRLTVV.

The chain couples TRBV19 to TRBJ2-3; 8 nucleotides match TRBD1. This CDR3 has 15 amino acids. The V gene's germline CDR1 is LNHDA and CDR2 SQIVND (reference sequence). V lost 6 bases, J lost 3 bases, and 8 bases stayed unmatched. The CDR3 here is CASSHRQGSTDTQYF. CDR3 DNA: TGTGCCAGTAGCCACAGACAGGGGAGTACAGATACGCAGTATTTT.

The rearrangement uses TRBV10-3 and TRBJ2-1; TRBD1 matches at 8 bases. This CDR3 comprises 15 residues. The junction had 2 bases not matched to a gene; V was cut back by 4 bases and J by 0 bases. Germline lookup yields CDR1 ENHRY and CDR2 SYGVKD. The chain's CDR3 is CAISGTGSSYNEQFF. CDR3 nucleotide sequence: TGTGCCATCAGTGGGACAGGGAGCTCCTACAATGAGCAGTTCTTC.

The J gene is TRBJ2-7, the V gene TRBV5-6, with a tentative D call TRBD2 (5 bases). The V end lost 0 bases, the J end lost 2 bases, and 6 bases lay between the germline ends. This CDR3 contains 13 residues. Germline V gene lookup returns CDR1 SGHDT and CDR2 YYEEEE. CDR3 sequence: CASSLDGAYEQYF. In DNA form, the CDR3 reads TGTGCCAGCAGCTTGGACGGGGCCTACGAGCAGTACTTC.